The clone carrying this TCR beta chain occurred many times. Its target is unknown. The data derive from a study of T cell repertoires in cytomegalovirus infection. About the study: Public signatures in TCR beta pointed to CMV infection and matching HLA type. General observations from the study: What dominated the ex vivo response were HLA-C-restricted CMV-specific TCR beta clonotypes. Pooled public TCR beta family frequency picked out CMV carriers with the relevant HLA.

MiXCR, applied by TCRdb to the reads, yields one record per CDR3 protein. The sample has around 440,000 distinct CDR3 sequences, around 11% seen once. V gave up 6 bases and J gave up 2 bases, with 19 bases separating them. Germline V gene data show CDR1 as SEHNR and CDR2 as FQNEAQ (reference sequence). The CDR3 runs 16 residues. V gene TRBV7-9 combines with J gene TRBJ1-1, with TRBD1 as a possible D gene (5 bases). This TCR derives from a human donor in good health (CMV status not recorded). Some clones in this sample may be carry-over from other donors' samples. Sequenced sample: PBMCs. This CDR3 reads CASSDFRQILNTEAFF. In nucleotides, the CDR3 is TGTGCCAGCAGTGATTTCCGACAGATACTTAACACTGAAGCTTTCTTT. The full variable domain, with the rest looked up from reference TRBV7-9 and TRBJ1-1, is DTGVSQNPRHKITKRGQNVTFRCDPISEHNRLYWYRQTLGQGPEFLTYFQNEAQLEKSRLLSDRFSAERPKGSFSTLEIQRTEQGDSAMYLCASSDFRQILNTEAFFGQGTRLTVV.